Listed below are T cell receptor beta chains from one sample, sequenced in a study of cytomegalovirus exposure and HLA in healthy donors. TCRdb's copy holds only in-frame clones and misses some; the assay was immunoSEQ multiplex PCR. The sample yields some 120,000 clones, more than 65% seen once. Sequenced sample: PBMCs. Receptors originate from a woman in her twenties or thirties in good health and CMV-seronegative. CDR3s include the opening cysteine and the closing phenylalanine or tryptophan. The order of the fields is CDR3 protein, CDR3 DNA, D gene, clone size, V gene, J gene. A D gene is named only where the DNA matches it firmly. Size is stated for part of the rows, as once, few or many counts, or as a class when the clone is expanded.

cdr3_aa: CASSLSQLRDTTTYEQYF
cdr3_nt: TGTGCCAGCTCACTTTCCCAACTCCGGGACACGACAACCTACGAGCAGTACTTC
d_call: .
clone_size: .
v_call: TRBV18
j_call: TRBJ2-7

cdr3_aa: CASSIATGGTEAFF
cdr3_nt: TGTGCCAGTAGTATAGCAACGGGGGGCACTGAAGCTTTCTTT
d_call: .
clone_size: .
v_call: TRBV19
j_call: TRBJ1-1

cdr3_aa: CASSEVSSGANVLTF
cdr3_nt: TGTGCCAGCAGTGAAGTTAGTTCTGGGGCCAACGTCCTGACTTTC
d_call: .
clone_size: .
v_call: TRBV6-1
j_call: TRBJ2-6

cdr3_aa: CASSPAGAEAFF
cdr3_nt: TGTGCCAGCAGCCCGGCGGGTGCGGAAGCTTTCTTT
d_call: .
clone_size: .
v_call: TRBV7-9
j_call: TRBJ1-1

cdr3_aa: CASTRDRVGGYTF
cdr3_nt: TGTGCCAGCACCCGGGACAGGGTGGGAGGCTACACCTTC
d_call: TRBD1
clone_size: .
v_call: TRBV2
j_call: TRBJ1-2

cdr3_aa: CASSLRGVAGNYEQYF
cdr3_nt: TGTGCCAGCAGCTTGCGGGGGGTAGCGGGGAACTACGAGCAGTACTTC
d_call: TRBD2
clone_size: .
v_call: TRBV13
j_call: TRBJ2-7

cdr3_aa: CASSATGGAEEKLFF
cdr3_nt: TGTGCCAGCAGTGCTACAGGGGGCGCAGAGGAAAAACTGTTTTTT
d_call: TRBD1
clone_size: once
v_call: TRBV6-5
j_call: TRBJ1-4

cdr3_aa: CASSPHSLNTEAFF
cdr3_nt: TGTGCCAGTAGCCCCCATAGTTTGAACACTGAAGCTTTCTTT
d_call: .
clone_size: .
v_call: TRBV19
j_call: TRBJ1-1

cdr3_aa: CAWSWDYDTEAFF
cdr3_nt: TGTGCCTGGAGCTGGGACTATGACACTGAAGCTTTCTTT
d_call: .
clone_size: .
v_call: TRBV30
j_call: TRBJ1-1

cdr3_aa: CASTRIQGNTEAFF
cdr3_nt: TGTGCCAGCACGCGAATACAGGGGAACACTGAAGCTTTCTTT
d_call: .
clone_size: .
v_call: TRBV6-5
j_call: TRBJ1-1

cdr3_aa: CARTIPGHNDPEAFF
cdr3_nt: TGTGCCCGCACCATTCCGGGACACAATGACCCTGAAGCTTTCTTT
d_call: .
clone_size: .
v_call: TRBV30
j_call: TRBJ1-1

cdr3_aa: CASQGGMNTEAFF
cdr3_nt: TGTGCCTCGCAGGGAGGAATGAACACTGAAGCTTTCTTT
d_call: .
clone_size: few
v_call: TRBV27
j_call: TRBJ1-1

cdr3_aa: CAWSGASNTEAFF
cdr3_nt: TGTGCCTGGAGTGGGGCCTCGAACACTGAAGCTTTCTTT
d_call: .
clone_size: .
v_call: TRBV30
j_call: TRBJ1-1

cdr3_aa: CASSLLGGDETQYF
cdr3_nt: TGTGCCAGCAGTTTATTGGGAGGAGACGAGACCCAGTACTTC
d_call: .
clone_size: .
v_call: TRBV27
j_call: TRBJ2-5

cdr3_aa: CASSSSFYEQYF
cdr3_nt: TGCGCCAGCAGTTCGTCCTTTTACGAGCAGTACTTC
d_call: .
clone_size: .
v_call: TRBV5-1
j_call: TRBJ2-7

cdr3_aa: CASSSDRINTEAFF
cdr3_nt: TGTGCCAGCAGCTCGGACAGAATCAACACTGAAGCTTTCTTT
d_call: .
clone_size: once
v_call: TRBV6-1
j_call: TRBJ1-1

cdr3_aa: CASSLGVGGQETQYF
cdr3_nt: TGTGCCAGCAGCCTAGGGGTAGGGGGTCAAGAGACCCAGTACTTC
d_call: .
clone_size: once
v_call: TRBV5-6
j_call: TRBJ2-5

cdr3_aa: CASSLNEGGYGYTF
cdr3_nt: TGCGCCAGCAGCTTGAATGAAGGGGGCTATGGCTACACCTTC
d_call: .
clone_size: .
v_call: TRBV5-1
j_call: TRBJ1-2

cdr3_aa: CASSTRLAATDTQYF
cdr3_nt: TGTGCCAGCAGCACACGACTAGCGGCCACAGATACGCAGTATTTT
d_call: TRBD2
clone_size: .
v_call: TRBV7-2
j_call: TRBJ2-3

cdr3_aa: CASSQGTGASPQHF
cdr3_nt: TGCGCCAGCAGCCAAGGGACAGGTGCGTCGCCCCAGCATTTT
d_call: TRBD1
clone_size: once
v_call: TRBV4-3
j_call: TRBJ1-5

cdr3_aa: CASSGGGENEQYF
cdr3_nt: TGCGCCAGCAGCGGGGGAGGAGAAAACGAGCAGTACTTC
d_call: .
clone_size: .
v_call: TRBV5-1
j_call: TRBJ2-7

cdr3_aa: CASSLTTGSYGYTF
cdr3_nt: TGTGCCAGCAGCCTTACGACAGGGAGCTATGGCTACACCTTC
d_call: TRBD1
clone_size: .
v_call: TRBV11-1
j_call: TRBJ1-2

cdr3_aa: CASSSGLAGVKHQETQYF
cdr3_nt: TGTGCCAGTAGTAGCGGACTAGCGGGAGTCAAACACCAAGAGACCCAGTACTTC
d_call: TRBD2
clone_size: .
v_call: TRBV19
j_call: TRBJ2-5

cdr3_aa: CAWSVQGGYGYTF
cdr3_nt: TGTGCCTGGAGTGTACAGGGGGGCTATGGCTACACCTTC
d_call: TRBD1
clone_size: few
v_call: TRBV30
j_call: TRBJ1-2

cdr3_aa: CASSPVSPGEKLFF
cdr3_nt: TGTGCCAGCTCCCCGGTCTCCCCAGGGGAAAAACTGTTTTTT
d_call: .
clone_size: .
v_call: TRBV18
j_call: TRBJ1-4

cdr3_aa: CASTYRVGGELFF
cdr3_nt: TGTGCCAGCACCTACAGGGTGGGCGGGGAGCTGTTTTTT
d_call: .
clone_size: .
v_call: TRBV6-5
j_call: TRBJ2-2

cdr3_aa: CASSLDRWDRKSVNYGYTF
cdr3_nt: TGTGCCAGCAGCTTAGATAGATGGGACAGAAAGTCAGTTAACTATGGCTACACCTTC
d_call: TRBD1
clone_size: .
v_call: TRBV11-3
j_call: TRBJ1-2

cdr3_aa: CAWSLSSGYGYTF
cdr3_nt: TGTGCCTGGAGTCTATCTTCGGGCTATGGCTACACCTTC
d_call: .
clone_size: .
v_call: TRBV30
j_call: TRBJ1-2

cdr3_aa: CSVELGRTMMNTEAFF
cdr3_nt: TGCAGCGTTGAGTTGGGACGGACTATGATGAACACTGAAGCTTTCTTT
d_call: .
clone_size: .
v_call: TRBV29-1
j_call: TRBJ1-1

cdr3_aa: CASSLGAMTVNTEAFF
cdr3_nt: TGTGCCAGCAGCTTGGGGGCCATGACGGTGAACACTGAAGCTTTCTTT
d_call: .
clone_size: .
v_call: TRBV5-6
j_call: TRBJ1-1

cdr3_aa: CAISDPTGTDTQYF
cdr3_nt: TGTGCCATCAGTGACCCGACAGGTACAGATACGCAGTATTTT
d_call: .
clone_size: .
v_call: TRBV10-3
j_call: TRBJ2-3

cdr3_aa: CASSVAKDSPNEKLFF
cdr3_nt: TGTGCCAGCAGCGTAGCTAAAGACAGCCCTAATGAAAAACTGTTTTTT
d_call: .
clone_size: .
v_call: TRBV9
j_call: TRBJ1-4

cdr3_aa: CASSQSGQGNQPQHF
cdr3_nt: TGTGCCAGCAGCCAATCGGGACAGGGCAATCAGCCCCAGCATTTT
d_call: TRBD1
clone_size: few
v_call: TRBV16
j_call: TRBJ1-5

cdr3_aa: CASSPVGAGASNEKLFF
cdr3_nt: TGTGCCAGCAGCCCGGTCGGTGCGGGCGCCTCTAATGAAAAACTGTTTTTT
d_call: .
clone_size: few
v_call: TRBV5-6
j_call: TRBJ1-4

cdr3_aa: CSSSRQSSYNEQFF
cdr3_nt: TGTTCCAGCAGTCGACAGAGCTCCTACAATGAGCAGTTCTTC
d_call: .
clone_size: once
v_call: TRBV7-9
j_call: TRBJ2-1

cdr3_aa: CASIAGLGTGELFF
cdr3_nt: TGTGCCAGCATAGCAGGGCTCGGGACCGGGGAGCTGTTTTTT
d_call: .
clone_size: .
v_call: TRBV25-1
j_call: TRBJ2-2

cdr3_aa: CASSATGTTEAFF
cdr3_nt: TGTGCCAGTAGTGCAACAGGGACGACTGAAGCTTTCTTT
d_call: .
clone_size: .
v_call: TRBV19
j_call: TRBJ1-1

cdr3_aa: CASSGGLLAREQFF
cdr3_nt: TGTGCCAGCAGTGGCGGATTACTAGCGCGGGAGCAGTTCTTC
d_call: TRBD2
clone_size: .
v_call: TRBV25-1
j_call: TRBJ2-1

cdr3_aa: CASSLDSMNTEAFF
cdr3_nt: TGCGCCAGCAGCTTGGACAGCATGAACACTGAAGCTTTCTTT
d_call: .
clone_size: .
v_call: TRBV5-1
j_call: TRBJ1-1

cdr3_aa: CASTGQEGGYEQYF
cdr3_nt: TGCGCCAGCACTGGGCAGGAAGGAGGCTACGAGCAGTACTTC
d_call: .
clone_size: many
v_call: TRBV5-1
j_call: TRBJ2-7

cdr3_aa: CAWRQGAYYGYTF
cdr3_nt: TGTGCCTGGAGGCAAGGGGCTTACTATGGCTACACCTTC
d_call: .
clone_size: .
v_call: TRBV30
j_call: TRBJ1-2

cdr3_aa: CASSLTSGKDTQYF
cdr3_nt: TGTGCCAGCAGCTTGACTAGCGGGAAGGATACGCAGTATTTT
d_call: TRBD2
clone_size: .
v_call: TRBV7-9
j_call: TRBJ2-3

cdr3_aa: CASSLEGEPTGELFF
cdr3_nt: TGCGCCAGCAGCTTGGAAGGGGAACCCACCGGGGAGCTGTTTTTT
d_call: .
clone_size: few
v_call: TRBV5-1
j_call: TRBJ2-2

cdr3_aa: CASSFTYNEQFF
cdr3_nt: TGTGCCAGCAGCTTCACCTACAATGAGCAGTTCTTC
d_call: .
clone_size: .
v_call: TRBV7-2
j_call: TRBJ2-1

cdr3_aa: CASSEFPGQGLGYTF
cdr3_nt: TGTGCCAGCAGTGAATTCCCAGGGCAGGGACTTGGCTACACCTTC
d_call: .
clone_size: .
v_call: TRBV2
j_call: TRBJ1-2

cdr3_aa: CASSYNRVRGTEAFF
cdr3_nt: TGCGCCAGCAGCTATAACAGGGTGAGAGGGACTGAAGCTTTCTTT
d_call: .
clone_size: .
v_call: TRBV5-1
j_call: TRBJ1-1

cdr3_aa: CASSLASGRTYEQYF
cdr3_nt: TGCGCCAGCAGCTTGGCTAGCGGGAGGACCTACGAGCAGTACTTC
d_call: TRBD2
clone_size: .
v_call: TRBV5-1
j_call: TRBJ2-7

cdr3_aa: CSVNLATGELFF
cdr3_nt: TGCAGCGTCAATCTAGCAACCGGGGAGCTGTTTTTT
d_call: .
clone_size: few
v_call: TRBV29-1
j_call: TRBJ2-2

cdr3_aa: CAWTNTDTQYF
cdr3_nt: TGTGCCTGGACCAACACAGATACGCAGTATTTT
d_call: .
clone_size: .
v_call: TRBV30
j_call: TRBJ2-3